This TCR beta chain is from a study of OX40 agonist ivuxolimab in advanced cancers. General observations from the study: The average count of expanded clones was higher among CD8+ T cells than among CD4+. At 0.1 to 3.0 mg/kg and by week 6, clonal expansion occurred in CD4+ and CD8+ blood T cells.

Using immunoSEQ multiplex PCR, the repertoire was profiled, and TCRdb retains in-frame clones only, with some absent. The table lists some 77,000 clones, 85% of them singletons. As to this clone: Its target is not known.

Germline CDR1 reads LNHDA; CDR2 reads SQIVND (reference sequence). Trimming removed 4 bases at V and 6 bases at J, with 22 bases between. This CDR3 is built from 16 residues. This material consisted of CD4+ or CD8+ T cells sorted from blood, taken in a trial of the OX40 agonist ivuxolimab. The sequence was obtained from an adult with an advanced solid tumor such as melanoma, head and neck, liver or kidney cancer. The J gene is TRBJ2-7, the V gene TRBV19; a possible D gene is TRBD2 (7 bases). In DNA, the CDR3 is TGTGCCAGTAGTAATCCTCGGGGGGCCTTAACTCCCGAGCAGTACTTC. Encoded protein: CASSNPRGALTPEQYF.